Listed below are T cell receptor beta chains from one sample, sequenced in a study of regulatory T cells in long-lasting Graves disease. TCRdb redid the calling of the multiplex PCR reads with MiXCR, one entry per CDR3 protein. Of over 350,000 distinct CDR3 sequences in the sample, 15% are singletons; the top ten hold about 8%. The data also belong to a second study, concerning T cells in Graves' hyperthyroidism and ophthalmopathy.

Sequencing used peripheral blood mononuclear cells (PBMCs), obtained at new diagnosis, from a patient treated with antithyroid drugs. The receptors stem from a woman in her thirties or forties with Graves disease. The CDR3 runs from the conserved cysteine through the conserved F or W. The D gene is left open where the match is weak. Size values are once, few and many counts, or a class for expanded clones, and some rows have none.

NA | NA | TRBJ2-7 | TRBV28 | TGTGCCAGCAGTTTGCAGGGAAAGGACGAGCAGTACTTC | CASSLQGKDEQYF
NA | many | TRBJ2-3 | TRBV24-1 | TGTGCCACCAGTGCTCCCCCCAACGCAGATACGCAGTATTTT | CATSAPPNADTQYF
NA | many | TRBJ2-1 | TRBV12-3/TRBV12-4 | TGTGCCAGCAGACCAAGCTATAGCGTCTTCCACAATGAGCAGTTCTTC | CASRPSYSVFHNEQFF
NA | many | TRBJ2-2 | TRBV7-3 | TGTGCCAGCAGCCAGGGATCAAACACCGGGGAGCTGTTTTTT | CASSQGSNTGELFF
NA | NA | TRBJ2-2 | TRBV6-1 | TGTGCCACGGCCGGCGCGAACACCGGGGAGCTGTTTTTT | CATAGANTGELFF
TRBD2 | NA | TRBJ2-3 | TRBV3-1 | TGTGCCAGCAGCCAAGAAGCTAGCGGGATGAGGACAGATACGCAGTATTTT | CASSQEASGMRTDTQYF
NA | few | TRBJ1-3 | TRBV6-1 | TGTGCCAGCAGGGGAAAAACAGGGACGGACACCATATATTTT | CASRGKTGTDTIYF
TRBD2 | NA | TRBJ2-1 | TRBV20-1 | TGCAGTGCTCCACTAGCGGATGCCTACAATGAGCAGTTCTTC | CSAPLADAYNEQFF
NA | many | TRBJ1-2 | TRBV28 | TGTGCCTCTGCATTCGCCTTAGGGGCTTATGGCTACACCTTC | CASAFALGAYGYTF
NA | NA | TRBJ2-5 | TRBV30 | TGTGCCTGGAAGGGCAGGGCCCCCCAAGAGACCCAGTACTTC | CAWKGRAPQETQYF
TRBD2 | many | TRBJ2-3 | TRBV6-5 | TGTGCCAGCAGTTACTCTTCGTCTAGCGGGAGTCCAGATACGCAGTATTTT | CASSYSSSSGSPDTQYF
NA | few | TRBJ1-3 | TRBV6-2/TRBV6-3 | TGTGCCAGCAGTGAGAGGGGAAACACCATATATTTT | CASSERGNTIYF
NA | few | TRBJ2-1 | TRBV6-2/TRBV6-3 | TGTGCCAGCAGTTCTTCTAGGGGGAGGGCCAACAATGAGCAGTTCTTC | CASSSSRGRANNEQFF
TRBD2 | many | TRBJ2-7 | TRBV28 | TGTGCCAGCAGTCCAGGACTAGGAGGCTACGAGCAGTACTTC | CASSPGLGGYEQYF
NA | few | TRBJ2-1 | TRBV7-2 | TGTGCCAGCAGCTTAGATAGCGGTAACAATGAGCAGTTCTTC | CASSLDSGNNEQFF
TRBD1 | few | TRBJ2-6 | TRBV7-8 | TGTGCCAGCAGCCTCCGGGACAGGGATTACTCTGGGGCCAACGTCCTGACTTTC | CASSLRDRDYSGANVLTF
NA | many | TRBJ2-7 | TRBV5-4 | TGTGCCAGCAGCTTGAAAAGGCGAGGATCGGGCGAGCAGTACTTC | CASSLKRRGSGEQYF
NA | NA | TRBJ2-7 | TRBV2 | TGTGCCAGCAGTGCTGTGGACTCCTACGAGCAGTGCTTC | CASSAVDSYEQCF
TRBD1 | few | TRBJ1-4 | TRBV6-2/TRBV6-3 | TGTGCCAGCAGTATCTCCGGGACAGAGAACGAAAAACTGTTTTTT | CASSISGTENEKLFF
TRBD1 | many | TRBJ2-3 | TRBV28 | TGTGCCAGCAGCCCCGGACAGGGATCAGATACGCAGTATTTT | CASSPGQGSDTQYF
NA | NA | TRBJ2-1 | TRBV6-1 | TGTGCCAGCACCTCGGACTATCCCTCGTACAATGAGCAGTTCTTC | CASTSDYPSYNEQFF
NA | many | TRBJ2-5 | TRBV4-3 | TGCGCCAGCAGCCAAGATAGGCGCCACCATAGCCAAGAGACCCAGTACTTC | CASSQDRRHHSQETQYF
NA | few | TRBJ1-5 | TRBV20-1 | TGCAGTGCAAGACCAGGGAATAGCAATCAGCCCCAGCATTTT | CSARPGNSNQPQHF
NA | many | TRBJ2-1 | TRBV6-1 | TGTGCCACCAGGGGAAGGGGTGAGCAGTTCTTC | CATRGRGEQFF
NA | many | TRBJ2-1 | TRBV28 | TGTGCCAGCAGTTTAGTTTCCGGAGCGCCTACTGGGTTCTTC | CASSLVSGAPTGFF
NA | few | TRBJ1-2 | TRBV25-1 | TGTGCCAGCAGTGATGGAGGGTCTGGCTACACCTTC | CASSDGGSGYTF
NA | NA | TRBJ1-4 | TRBV20-1 | TGCAGTGCCACAGGGATTAATGAAAAACTGTTTTTT | CSATGINEKLFF
TRBD1 | many | TRBJ1-4 | TRBV28 | TGTGCCAGCAGTTTAATTGGGACAGGGTCTCCTGAAAAACTGTTTTTT | CASSLIGTGSPEKLFF
NA | many | TRBJ2-5 | TRBV24-1 | TGTGCCACCAGTCCCGGCCATGTCGGAGGCCAGTACTTC | CATSPGHVGGQYF
NA | many | TRBJ1-1 | TRBV7-9 | TGTGCCAGCAGCTACACTCGGTCAGGGACCCTTTTTCACACTGAAGCTTTCTTT | CASSYTRSGTLFHTEAFF
NA | NA | TRBJ2-5 | TRBV5-6 | TGTGCCAGCAGCCACGGGTACAGGCTAATCCAAGAGACCCAGTACTTC | CASSHGYRLIQETQYF
NA | NA | TRBJ2-5 | TRBV5-1 | TGCGCCAGCAGCTTGGAGGGACGATTGGAGACCCAGTACTTC | CASSLEGRLETQYF
TRBD2 | NA | TRBJ2-5 | TRBV14 | TGTGCCAGCAGCAAGACTAGCGGGAGACAAGAGACCCAGTACTTC | CASSKTSGRQETQYF
NA | few | TRBJ2-3 | TRBV25-1 | TGTGCCAGCAGTGTGGCCGGACTCCGCCCAGATACGCAGTATTTT | CASSVAGLRPDTQYF
NA | many | TRBJ2-7 | TRBV10-2 | TGCGCCAGCAGCAGGGGGGGAGGGCTCTCCTACGAGCAGTACTTC | CASSRGGGLSYEQYF
NA | many | TRBJ2-3 | TRBV11-2 | TGTGCCAGCAGCTTAGATAGGGATACGCAGTATTTT | CASSLDRDTQYF
NA | many | TRBJ2-3 | TRBV15 | TGTGCCACCAGCAGAGATAGGGGGGGTGGGTCCAGCACAGATACGCAGTATTTT | CATSRDRGGGSSTDTQYF
NA | many | TRBJ2-7 | TRBV19 | TGTGCCAGTAGTATTGGTAAGGGAATCTACGAGCAGTACTTC | CASSIGKGIYEQYF
TRBD2 | few | TRBJ2-5 | TRBV7-3 | TGTGCCAGCAGCTTAGGTCCTAGCGGGAGTAGTGAGACCCAGTACTTC | CASSLGPSGSSETQYF
NA | many | TRBJ2-2 | TRBV27 | TGTGCCAGCATTAAGGACAGGAGCGGGGGGGAGCTGTTTTTT | CASIKDRSGGELFF